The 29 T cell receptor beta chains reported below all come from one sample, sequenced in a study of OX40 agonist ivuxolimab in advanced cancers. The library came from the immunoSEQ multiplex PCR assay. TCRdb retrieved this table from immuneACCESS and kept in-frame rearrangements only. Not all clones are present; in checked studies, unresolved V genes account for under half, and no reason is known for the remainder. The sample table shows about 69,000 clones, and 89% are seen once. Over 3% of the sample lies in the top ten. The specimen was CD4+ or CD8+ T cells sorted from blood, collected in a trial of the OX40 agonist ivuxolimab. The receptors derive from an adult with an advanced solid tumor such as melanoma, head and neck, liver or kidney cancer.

CDR3 coding DNA: TGCAGCGTTGAAATGATAAGACACGGATTTTACGAGCAGTACTTC. Protein: CSVEMIRHGFYEQYF. This chain links TRBV29-1 with TRBJ2-7; D not certain. This CDR3 spans 15 amino acids. Trimming removed 2 bases at V and 4 bases at J, with 18 bases between. Per the germline V gene, CDR1 is SQVTM and CDR2 is ANQGSEA.

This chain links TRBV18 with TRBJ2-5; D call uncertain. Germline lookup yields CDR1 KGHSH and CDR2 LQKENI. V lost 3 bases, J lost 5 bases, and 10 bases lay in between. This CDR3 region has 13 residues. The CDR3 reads CASSPHSRETQYF. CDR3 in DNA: TGTGCCAGCTCACCCCACTCCAGGGAGACCCAGTACTTC.

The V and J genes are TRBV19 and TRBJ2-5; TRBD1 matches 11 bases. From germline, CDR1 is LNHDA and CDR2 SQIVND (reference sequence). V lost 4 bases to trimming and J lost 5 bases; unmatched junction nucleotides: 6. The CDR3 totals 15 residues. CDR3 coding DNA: TGTGCCAGTAGTAGGGGACAGGGGGGAGGTGAGACCCAGTACTTC. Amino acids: CASSRGQGGGETQYF.

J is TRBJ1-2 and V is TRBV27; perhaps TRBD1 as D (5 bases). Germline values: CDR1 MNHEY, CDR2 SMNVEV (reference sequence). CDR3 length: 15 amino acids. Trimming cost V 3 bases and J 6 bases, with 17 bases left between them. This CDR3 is CASSLQQALPDGYTF. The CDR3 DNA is TGTGCCAGCAGTTTGCAACAGGCGCTACCCGATGGCTACACCTTC.

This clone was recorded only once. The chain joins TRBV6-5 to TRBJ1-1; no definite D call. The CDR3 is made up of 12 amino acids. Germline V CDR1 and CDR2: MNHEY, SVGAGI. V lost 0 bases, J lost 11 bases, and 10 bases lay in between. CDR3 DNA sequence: TGTGCCAGCAGTTACTCTGGAGGCGTGGCTTTCTTT. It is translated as CASSYSGGVAFF.

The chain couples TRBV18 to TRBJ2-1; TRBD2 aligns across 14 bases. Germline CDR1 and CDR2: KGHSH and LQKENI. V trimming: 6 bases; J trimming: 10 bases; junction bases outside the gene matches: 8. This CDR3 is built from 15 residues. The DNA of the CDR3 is TGTGCCAGCTCTGTTGGACTAGCGGGAGGTGAGGAGCAGTTCTTC. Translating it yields CASSVGLAGGEEQFF.

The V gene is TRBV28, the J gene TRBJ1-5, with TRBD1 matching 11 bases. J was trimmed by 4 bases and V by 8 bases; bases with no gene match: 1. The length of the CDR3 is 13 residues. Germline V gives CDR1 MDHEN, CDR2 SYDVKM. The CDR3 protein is CASWDRGNQPQHF. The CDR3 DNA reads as TGTGCCAGCTGGGACAGGGGGAATCAGCCCCAGCATTTT.

The chain's CDR3 is CASSLSSNTGELFF. Written as DNA, the CDR3 is TGCGCCAGCAGCTTGAGCTCGAACACCGGGGAGCTGTTTTTT. V usage is TRBV5-1 and J usage is TRBJ2-2; D is ambiguous. This CDR3 comprises 14 residues. Germline V gives CDR1 SGHRS, CDR2 YFSETQ. The germline V and J ends were trimmed by 1 base and 0 bases, with 4 bases remaining between them.

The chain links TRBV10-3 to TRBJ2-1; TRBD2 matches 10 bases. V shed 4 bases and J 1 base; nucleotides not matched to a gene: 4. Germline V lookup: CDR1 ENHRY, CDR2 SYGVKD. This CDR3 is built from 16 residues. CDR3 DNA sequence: TGTGCCATCAGTGGGACTAGCGGCAGTTCCTACAATGAGCAGTTCTTC. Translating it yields CAISGTSGSSYNEQFF.

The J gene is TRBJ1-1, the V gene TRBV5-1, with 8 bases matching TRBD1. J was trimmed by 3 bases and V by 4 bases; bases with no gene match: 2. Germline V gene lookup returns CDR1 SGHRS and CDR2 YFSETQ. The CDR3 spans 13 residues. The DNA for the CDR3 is TGCGCCAGCAGCCGGGGACAGGACACTGAAGCTTTCTTT. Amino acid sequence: CASSRGQDTEAFF.

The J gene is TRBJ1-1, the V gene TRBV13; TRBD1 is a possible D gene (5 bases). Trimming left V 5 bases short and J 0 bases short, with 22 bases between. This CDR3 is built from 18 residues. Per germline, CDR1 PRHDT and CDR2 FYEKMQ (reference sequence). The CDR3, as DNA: TGTGCCAGCAGCACATTAGCTGGCCGGTTGACAGTGAACACTGAAGCTTTCTTT. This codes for CASSTLAGRLTVNTEAFF.

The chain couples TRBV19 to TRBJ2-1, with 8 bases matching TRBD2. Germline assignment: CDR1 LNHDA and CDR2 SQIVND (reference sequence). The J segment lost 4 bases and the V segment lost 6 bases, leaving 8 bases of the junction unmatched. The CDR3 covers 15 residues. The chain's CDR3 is CASSRGAGGYNEQFF. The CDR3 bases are TGTGCCAGTAGCCGGGGGGCGGGAGGATACAATGAGCAGTTCTTC. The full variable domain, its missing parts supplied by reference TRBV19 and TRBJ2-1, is DGGITQSPKYLFRKEGQNVTLSCEQNLNHDAMYWYRQDPGQGLRLIYYSQIVNDFQKGDIAEGYSVSREKKESFPLTVTSAQKNPTAFYLCASSRGAGGYNEQFFGPGTRLTVL.

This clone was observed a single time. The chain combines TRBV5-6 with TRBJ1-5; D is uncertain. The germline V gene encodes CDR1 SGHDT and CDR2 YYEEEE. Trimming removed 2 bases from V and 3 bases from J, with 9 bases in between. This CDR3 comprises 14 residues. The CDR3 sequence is CASSFHGFNQPQHF. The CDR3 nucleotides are TGTGCCAGCAGCTTTCACGGGTTCAATCAGCCCCAGCATTTT.

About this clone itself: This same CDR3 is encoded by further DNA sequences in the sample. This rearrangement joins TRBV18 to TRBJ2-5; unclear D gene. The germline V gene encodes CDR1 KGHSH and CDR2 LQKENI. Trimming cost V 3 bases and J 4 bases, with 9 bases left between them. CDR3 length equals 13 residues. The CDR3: CASSPLGRETQYF. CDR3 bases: TGTGCCAGCTCACCGCTGGGAAGAGAGACCCAGTACTTC.

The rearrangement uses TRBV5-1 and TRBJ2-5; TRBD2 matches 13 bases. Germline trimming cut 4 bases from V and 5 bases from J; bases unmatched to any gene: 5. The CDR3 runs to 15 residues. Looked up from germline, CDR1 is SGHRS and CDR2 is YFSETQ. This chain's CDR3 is CASSPRTSGSETQYF. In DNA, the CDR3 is TGCGCCAGCAGCCCGCGGACTAGCGGGAGTGAGACCCAGTACTTC.

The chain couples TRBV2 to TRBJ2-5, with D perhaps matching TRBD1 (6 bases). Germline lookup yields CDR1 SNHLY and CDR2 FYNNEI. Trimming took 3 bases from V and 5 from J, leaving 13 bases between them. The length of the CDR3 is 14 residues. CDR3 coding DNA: TGTGCCAGCAGTGAGTCGTGGGGGCTGGAGACCCAGTACTTC. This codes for CASSESWGLETQYF.

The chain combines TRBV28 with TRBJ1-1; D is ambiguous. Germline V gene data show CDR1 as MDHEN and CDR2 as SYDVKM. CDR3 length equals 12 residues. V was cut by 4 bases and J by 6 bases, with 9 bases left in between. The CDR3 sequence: CASSWSVPEAFF. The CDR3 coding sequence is TGTGCCAGCAGTTGGAGTGTCCCTGAAGCTTTCTTT.

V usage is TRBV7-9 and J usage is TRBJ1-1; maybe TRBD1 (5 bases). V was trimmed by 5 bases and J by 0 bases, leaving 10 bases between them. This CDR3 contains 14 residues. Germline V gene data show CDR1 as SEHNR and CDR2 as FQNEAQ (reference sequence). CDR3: CASSPGRLNTEAFF. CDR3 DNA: TGTGCCAGCAGCCCGGGACGCTTGAACACTGAAGCTTTCTTT.

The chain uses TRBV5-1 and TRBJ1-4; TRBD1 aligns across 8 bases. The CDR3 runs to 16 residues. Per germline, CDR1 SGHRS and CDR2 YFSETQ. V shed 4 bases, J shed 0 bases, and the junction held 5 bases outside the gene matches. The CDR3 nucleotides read TGCGCCAGCAGCGCCGACAGGGGAACAACTAATGAAAAACTGTTTTTT. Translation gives CASSADRGTTNEKLFF.

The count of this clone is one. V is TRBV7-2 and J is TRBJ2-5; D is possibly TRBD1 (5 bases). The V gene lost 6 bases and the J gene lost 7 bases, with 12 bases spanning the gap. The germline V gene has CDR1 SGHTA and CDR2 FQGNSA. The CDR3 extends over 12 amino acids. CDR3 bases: TGTGCCAGCAGTTCCCAGGGCGGGACCCAGTACTTC. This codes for CASSSQGGTQYF.

CDR3 DNA sequence: TGTGCCAGCAGCGTAGGGTCCGAGCGGACCCAGTACTTC. It encodes CASSVGSERTQYF. This chain uses TRBV9 with TRBJ2-5; D uncertain. The germline CDR1 and CDR2 sequences are SGDLS and YYNGEE. The CDR3 is made up of 13 amino acids. V gave up 0 bases and J gave up 7 bases, with 10 bases separating them.

The CDR3 DNA follows: TGTGCCACACGGACAGGAGCGGCAACTAACTATGGCTACACCTTC. It is translated as CATRTGAATNYGYTF. The V and J genes are TRBV19 and TRBJ1-2, with 7 bases lining up with TRBD1. This CDR3 is 15 amino acids long. V lost 10 bases to trimming and J lost 0 bases; unmatched junction nucleotides: 11. CDR1 is LNHDA, CDR2 SQIVND, per germline (reference sequence).

The CDR3 here is CASSQDLGGFNYGYTF. The CDR3 DNA reads TGCGCCAGCAGCCAAGATTTAGGAGGGTTCAACTATGGCTACACCTTC. The genes are TRBV4-3 and TRBJ1-2, with D hard to call. Germline values: CDR1 LGHNA, CDR2 YSLEER. V was clipped by 0 bases and J by 2 bases, with 13 bases between them. The CDR3 covers 16 residues.

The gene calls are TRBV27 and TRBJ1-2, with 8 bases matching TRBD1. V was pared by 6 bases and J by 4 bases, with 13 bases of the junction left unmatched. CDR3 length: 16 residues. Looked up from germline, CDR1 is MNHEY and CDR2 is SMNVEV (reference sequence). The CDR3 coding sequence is TGTGCCAGCAGCTCCTTAGGACAGGGAGGTATCTATGGCTACACCTTC. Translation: CASSSLGQGGIYGYTF.

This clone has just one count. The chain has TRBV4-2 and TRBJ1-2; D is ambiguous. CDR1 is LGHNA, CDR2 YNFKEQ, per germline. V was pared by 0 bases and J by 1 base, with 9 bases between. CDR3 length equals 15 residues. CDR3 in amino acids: CASSQDHNDNYGYTF. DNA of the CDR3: TGTGCCAGCAGCCAAGATCACAACGATAACTATGGCTACACCTTC.

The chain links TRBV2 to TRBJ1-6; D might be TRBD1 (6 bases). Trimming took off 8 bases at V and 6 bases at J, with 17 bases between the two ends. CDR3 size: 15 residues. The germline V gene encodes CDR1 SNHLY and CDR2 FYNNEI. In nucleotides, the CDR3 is TGTGCCAGCCGTCGAGCCAGGGGATTTAATTCACCCCTCCACTTT. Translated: CASRRARGFNSPLHF.

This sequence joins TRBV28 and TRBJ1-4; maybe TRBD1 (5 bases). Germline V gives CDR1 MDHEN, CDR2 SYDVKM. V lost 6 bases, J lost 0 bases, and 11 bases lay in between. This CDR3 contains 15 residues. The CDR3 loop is CASSPGGATNEKLFF. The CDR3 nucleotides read TGTGCCAGCAGCCCCGGGGGAGCAACTAATGAAAAACTGTTTTTT. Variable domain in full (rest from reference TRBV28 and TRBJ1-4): DVKVTQSSRYLVKRTGEKVFLECVQDMDHENMFWYRQDPGLGLRLIYFSYDVKMKEKGDIPEGYSVSREKKERFSLILESASTNQTSMYLCASSPGGATNEKLFFGSGTQLSVL.

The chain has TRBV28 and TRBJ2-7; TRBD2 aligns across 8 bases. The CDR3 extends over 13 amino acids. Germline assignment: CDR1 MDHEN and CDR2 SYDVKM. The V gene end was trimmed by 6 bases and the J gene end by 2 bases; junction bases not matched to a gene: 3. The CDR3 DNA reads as TGTGCCAGCAGGCTAGCGGGTCCCTACGAGCAGTACTTC. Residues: CASRLAGPYEQYF.

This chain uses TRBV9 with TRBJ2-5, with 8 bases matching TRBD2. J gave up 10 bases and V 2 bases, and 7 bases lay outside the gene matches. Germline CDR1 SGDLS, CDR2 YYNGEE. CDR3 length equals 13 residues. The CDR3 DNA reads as TGTGCCAGCAGCGTCGGGAGGGCCGGGGACCAGTACTTC. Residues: CASSVGRAGDQYF.